This T cell receptor beta chain emerged from a study of OX40 agonist ivuxolimab in advanced cancers. On the study more broadly: Ivuxolimab is a fully human IgG2 antibody that activates OX40 (CD134).

The assay was immunoSEQ multiplex PCR, and TCRdb's table has in-frame clones only and misses some. This repertoire shows approximately 70,000 clones, over 80% found once; its top ten account for around 6.3%. The clonotype originates from an adult with an advanced solid tumor such as melanoma, head and neck, liver or kidney cancer. The source was CD4+ or CD8+ T cells sorted from blood, collected in a trial of the OX40 agonist ivuxolimab.

CDR3 DNA sequence: TGTGCCAGCAGCCAAGGCTTTCGGAGTTGGACTGAAGCTTTCTTT. It is translated as CASSQGFRSWTEAFF. V and J are TRBV14 and TRBJ1-1; D is unresolved. The V end lost 1 base, the J end lost 5 bases, and 14 bases lay between the germline ends. Germline CDR1 is SGHDN and CDR2 is FVKESK. The CDR3 runs 15 residues.